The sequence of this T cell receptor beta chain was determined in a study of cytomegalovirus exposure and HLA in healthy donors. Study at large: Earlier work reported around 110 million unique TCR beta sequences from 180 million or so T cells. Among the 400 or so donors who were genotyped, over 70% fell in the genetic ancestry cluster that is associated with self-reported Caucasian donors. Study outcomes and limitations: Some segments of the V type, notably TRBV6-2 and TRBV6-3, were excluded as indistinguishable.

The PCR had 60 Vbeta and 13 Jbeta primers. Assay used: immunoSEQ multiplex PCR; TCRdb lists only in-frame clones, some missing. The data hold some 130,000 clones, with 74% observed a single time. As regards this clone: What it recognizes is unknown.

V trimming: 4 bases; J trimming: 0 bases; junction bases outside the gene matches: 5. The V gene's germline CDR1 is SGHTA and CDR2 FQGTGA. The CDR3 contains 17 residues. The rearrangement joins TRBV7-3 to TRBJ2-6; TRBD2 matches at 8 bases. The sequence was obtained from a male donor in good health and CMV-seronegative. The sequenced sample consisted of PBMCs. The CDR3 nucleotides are TGTGCCAGCAGCTCCGGACTAGCACTCTCTGGGGCCAACGTCCTGACTTTC. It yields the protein CASSSGLALSGANVLTF. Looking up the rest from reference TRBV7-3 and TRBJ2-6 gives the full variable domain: GAGVSQTPSNKVTEKGKYVELRCDPISGHTALYWYRQSLGQGPEFLIYFQGTGAADDSGLPNDRFFAVRPEGSVSTLKIQRTERGDSAVYLCASSSGLALSGANVLTFGAGSRLTVL.